This TCR beta chain was identified in a study of T cells in localized non-small cell lung cancer. Findings and limits, study-wide: Turning up in adjacent lung were a median roughly 62 of the top 100 tumor clones.

This clone appeared once. Its antigen is currently unknown. Using immunoSEQ multiplex PCR, the repertoire was profiled, and TCRdb retains in-frame clones only, with some absent. Among about 78,000 clones listed, about 83% were seen once. The clonotype was recovered from a man aged 40 to 75 with stage I lung adenocarcinoma. The sample consisted of peripheral blood, taken before any cancer treatment.

The DNA for the CDR3 is TGTGCCAGCAGCTCAGCGTCGGCGGGGGGGTCGTCCTATGAGCAGTTCTTC. Its translation is CASSSASAGGSSYEQFF. The V gene is TRBV7-2, the J gene TRBJ2-1; the match to TRBD2 covers 9 bases. CDR3 length: 17 residues. V lost 4 bases to trimming and J lost 8 bases; unmatched junction nucleotides: 15. The germline V gene encodes CDR1 SGHTA and CDR2 FQGNSA.